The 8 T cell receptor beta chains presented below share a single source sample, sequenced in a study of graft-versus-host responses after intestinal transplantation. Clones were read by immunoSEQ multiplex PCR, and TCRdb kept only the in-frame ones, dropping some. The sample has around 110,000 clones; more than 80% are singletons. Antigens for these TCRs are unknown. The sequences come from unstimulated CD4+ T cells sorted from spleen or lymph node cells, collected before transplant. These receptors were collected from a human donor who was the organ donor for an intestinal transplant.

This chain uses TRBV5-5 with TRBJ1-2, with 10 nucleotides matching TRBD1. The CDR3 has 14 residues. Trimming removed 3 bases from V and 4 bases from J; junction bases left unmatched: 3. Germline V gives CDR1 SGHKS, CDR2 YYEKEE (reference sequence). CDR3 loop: CASSWDRGSYGYTF. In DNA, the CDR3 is TGTGCCAGCAGCTGGGACAGGGGCAGCTATGGCTACACCTTC. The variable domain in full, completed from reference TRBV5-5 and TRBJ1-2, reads DAGVTQSPTHLIKTRGQQVTLRCSPISGHKSVSWYQQVLGQGPQFIFQYYEKEERGRGNFPDRFSARQFPNYSSELNVNALLLGDSALYLCASSWDRGSYGYTFGSGTRLTVV.

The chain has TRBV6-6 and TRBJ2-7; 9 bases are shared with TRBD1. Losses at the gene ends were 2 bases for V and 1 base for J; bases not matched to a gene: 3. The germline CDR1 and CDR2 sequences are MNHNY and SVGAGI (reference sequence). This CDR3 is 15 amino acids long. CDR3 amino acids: CASSYGTGISYEQYF. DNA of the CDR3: TGTGCCAGCAGTTACGGGACAGGGATTTCCTACGAGCAGTACTTC.

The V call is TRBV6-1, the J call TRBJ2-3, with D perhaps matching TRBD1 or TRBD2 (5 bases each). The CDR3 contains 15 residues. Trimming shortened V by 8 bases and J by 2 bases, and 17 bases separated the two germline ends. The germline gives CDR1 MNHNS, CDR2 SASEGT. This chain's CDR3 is CASSTERGITDTQYF. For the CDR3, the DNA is TGTGCCAGCTCCACGGAGAGGGGCATCACAGATACGCAGTATTTT.

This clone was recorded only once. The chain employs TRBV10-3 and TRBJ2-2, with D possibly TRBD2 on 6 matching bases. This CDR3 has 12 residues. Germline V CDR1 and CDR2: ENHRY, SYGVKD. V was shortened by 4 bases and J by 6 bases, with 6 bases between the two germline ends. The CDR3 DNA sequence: TGTGCCATCAGTGGGGGGGCCGGGGAGCTGTTTTTT. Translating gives CAISGGAGELFF.

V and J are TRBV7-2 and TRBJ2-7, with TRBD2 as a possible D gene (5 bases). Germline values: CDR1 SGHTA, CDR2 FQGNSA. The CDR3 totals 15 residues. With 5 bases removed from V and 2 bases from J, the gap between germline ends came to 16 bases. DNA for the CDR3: TGTGCCAGCAGCCCTCACATCACTAGGGCCTACGAGCAGTACTTC. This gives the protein CASSPHITRAYEQYF.

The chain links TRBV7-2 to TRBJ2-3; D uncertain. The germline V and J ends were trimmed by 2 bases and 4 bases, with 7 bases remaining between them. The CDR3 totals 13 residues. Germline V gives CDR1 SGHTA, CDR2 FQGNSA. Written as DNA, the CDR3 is TGTGCCAGCAGCTTAAACTACCCAGATACGCAGTATTTT. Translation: CASSLNYPDTQYF.

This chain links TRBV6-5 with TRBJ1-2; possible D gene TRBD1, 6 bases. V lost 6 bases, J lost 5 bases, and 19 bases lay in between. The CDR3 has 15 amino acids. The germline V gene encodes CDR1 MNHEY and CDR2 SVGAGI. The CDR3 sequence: CASSRLGRGPYGYTF. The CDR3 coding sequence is TGTGCCAGCAGCCGCCTGGGTCGGGGGCCGTATGGCTACACCTTC.

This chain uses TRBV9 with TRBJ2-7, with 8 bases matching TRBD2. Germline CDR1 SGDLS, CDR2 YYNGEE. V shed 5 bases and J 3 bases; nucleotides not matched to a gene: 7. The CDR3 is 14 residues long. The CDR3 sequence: CASSPTSAYYEQYF. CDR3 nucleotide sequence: TGTGCCAGCAGTCCGACTAGCGCATACTACGAGCAGTACTTC.